This T cell receptor beta chain is drawn from a study of blood T cell repertoires in COVID-19. Study information: T cells, B-cell-depleted T cells, or PBMCs supplied cDNA or gDNA.

Clones were sequenced by immunoSEQ multiplex PCR, and TCRdb holds only the in-frame ones, with some missing. In the table there are more than 150,000 clones, roughly nine tenths of which are singletons. This clone came up once. Trimming removed 10 bases at V and 7 bases at J, with 16 bases between. The CDR3 is 13 residues long. CDR1 and CDR2 from the germline V gene are LNHDA and SQIVND (reference sequence). The material sequenced was peripheral blood. The clonotype originates from a man between 65 and 79 years old with active or convalescent COVID-19. The V call is TRBV19, the J call TRBJ1-4; tentatively, D is TRBD1 (5 bases). For the CDR3, the DNA is TGTGCCACCACAGGAGAAGGGTTTGAAAAACTGTTTTTT. This sequence encodes CATTGEGFEKLFF.